This TCR beta chain derives from a study of OX40 agonist ivuxolimab in advanced cancers. Across the study: Dose-escalation patients had hepatocellular carcinoma, melanoma, renal cell or head and neck cancer. Regarding the study as a whole: CD8+ T cells were the subset that, on average, had more expanded clones than CD4+.

Autoimmune disease history or systemic immunosuppression led to patient exclusion. Sequencing was performed with immunoSEQ multiplex PCR; in TCRdb, only in-frame clones are kept and a portion is missing. In the table there are tens of thousands of clones, around 85% of which are singletons. Germline values: CDR1 ENHRY, CDR2 SYGVKD. The CDR3 consists of 14 residues. Trimming took off 4 bases at V and 0 bases at J, with 4 bases between the two ends. Comments on this clone: Its antigen is still unknown.

This chain connects TRBV10-3 to TRBJ2-6; D is unresolved. The sample consisted of CD4+ or CD8+ T cells sorted from blood, taken in a trial of the OX40 agonist ivuxolimab. This receptor was identified in an adult with an advanced solid tumor such as melanoma, head and neck, liver or kidney cancer. CDR3 coding DNA: TGTGCCATCAGTGGTTACTCTGGGGCCAACGTCCTGACTTTC. Translated: CAISGYSGANVLTF.